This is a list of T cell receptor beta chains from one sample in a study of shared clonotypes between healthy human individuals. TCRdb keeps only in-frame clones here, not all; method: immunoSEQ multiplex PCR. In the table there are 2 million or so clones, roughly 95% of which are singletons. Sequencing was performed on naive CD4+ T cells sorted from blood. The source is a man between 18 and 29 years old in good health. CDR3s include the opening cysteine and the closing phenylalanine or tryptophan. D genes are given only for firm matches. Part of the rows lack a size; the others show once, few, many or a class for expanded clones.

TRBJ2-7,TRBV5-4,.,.,TGTGCCAGCCAACTAGCTCGGCACGAGCAGTACTTC,CASQLARHEQYF
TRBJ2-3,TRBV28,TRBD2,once,TGTGCCAGCAGTCTAGGTTGGGGGGGGGATACGCAGTATTTT,CASSLGWGGDTQYF
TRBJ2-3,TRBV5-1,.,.,TGCGCCAGCAGCATCGGACTCTCCGGCACAGATACGCAGTATTTT,CASSIGLSGTDTQYF
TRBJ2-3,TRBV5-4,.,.,TGTGCCAGCAGCTTTGGGGGGGCAACCACAGATACGCAGTATTTT,CASSFGGATTDTQYF
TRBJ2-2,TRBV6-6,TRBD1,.,TGTGCCAGCAGTTCACCGGACAGGGTCACCGGGGAGCTGTTTTTT,CASSSPDRVTGELFF
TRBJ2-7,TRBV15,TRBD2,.,TGTGCCACCAGCAGATCCCCCTCCGGGACTAGCGGAGCGAGCTCCTACGAGCAGTACTTC,CATSRSPSGTSGASSYEQYF
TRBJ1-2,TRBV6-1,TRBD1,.,TGTGCCAGCAGTGAAGCGGGGACAGGGGGCCAGTACTATGGCTACACCTTC,CASSEAGTGGQYYGYTF
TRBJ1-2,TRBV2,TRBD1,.,TGTGCCAGCAGTGGGCAGGGGGAAAGGGTTGGCTACACCTTC,CASSGQGERVGYTF
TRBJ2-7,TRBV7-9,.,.,TGTGCCAGCAGCACGGACACGGACCGCTACGAGCAGTACTTC,CASSTDTDRYEQYF
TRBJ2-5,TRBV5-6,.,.,TGTGCCAGCAGCTTGAACGGACAAGGGACCCAGTACTTC,CASSLNGQGTQYF
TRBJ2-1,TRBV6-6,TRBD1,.,TGTGCCAGCAGTCCACAGGGGGCGAGGGTCGGCAATGAGCAGTTCTTC,CASSPQGARVGNEQFF
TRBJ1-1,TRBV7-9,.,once,TGTGCCAGCAGCCGGAATACAAACACTGAAGCTTTCTTT,CASSRNTNTEAFF
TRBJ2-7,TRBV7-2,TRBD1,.,TGTGCCAGCAGCATACAGGGGATTAGACCCTACGAGCAGTACTTC,CASSIQGIRPYEQYF
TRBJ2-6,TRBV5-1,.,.,TGCGCCAGCAGCTTGACAGGCTCTGGGGCCAACGTCCTGACTTTC,CASSLTGSGANVLTF
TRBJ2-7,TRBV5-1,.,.,TGCGCCAGCAGATTGGGGGGCGGGAGTGAATACGAGCAGTACTTC,CASRLGGGSEYEQYF
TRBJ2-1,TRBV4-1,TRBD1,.,TGCGCCAGCAGCCAAGTCAGGGGACAGGGCTTTAGTGAGCAGTTCTTC,CASSQVRGQGFSEQFF
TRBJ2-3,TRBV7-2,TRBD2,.,TGTGCCAGCAGCCAACTAGCGGGAGGGACAGATACGCAGTATTTT,CASSQLAGGTDTQYF
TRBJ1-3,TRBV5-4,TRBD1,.,TGTGCCAGCAGCACAGGGACAGGGGGCGGAAACACCATATATTTT,CASSTGTGGGNTIYF
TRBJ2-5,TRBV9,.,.,TGTGCCAGCAGCGTAGCTACCAGGGCGCAAGAGACCCAGTACTTC,CASSVATRAQETQYF
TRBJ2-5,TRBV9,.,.,TGTGCCAGCAGCGCTGGGGGGGACAGTCAAGAGACCCAGTACTTC,CASSAGGDSQETQYF
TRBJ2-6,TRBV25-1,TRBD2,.,TGTGCCAGCAGTGGGACTAGCCCTGGGGCCAACGTCCTGACTTTC,CASSGTSPGANVLTF
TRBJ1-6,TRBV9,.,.,TGTGCCAGCGGGGGCTATAATTCACCCCTCCACTTT,CASGGYNSPLHF
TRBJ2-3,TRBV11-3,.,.,TGTGCCAGCAGCTCCCTCACAGATACGCAGTATTTT,CASSSLTDTQYF
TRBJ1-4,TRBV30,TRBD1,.,TGTGCCTGGAGTCGCCCCTACAGGGGGCAAGCTGAAAAACTGTTTTTT,CAWSRPYRGQAEKLFF
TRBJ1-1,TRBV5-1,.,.,TGCGCCAGCAGCTTGGGAACAGGGCCCCGTAACACTGAAGCTTTCTTT,CASSLGTGPRNTEAFF
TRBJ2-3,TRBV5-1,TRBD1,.,TGCGCCAGCAGCATGACAGGGGGCGGACAAGATACGCAGTATTTT,CASSMTGGGQDTQYF
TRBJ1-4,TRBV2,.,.,TGTGCCAGCAGTGAAGTAGGTTCAACTAATGAAAAACTGTTTTTT,CASSEVGSTNEKLFF
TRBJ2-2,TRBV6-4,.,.,TGTGCCACCAACTTACAGGGACGGAGGAACACCGGGGAGCTGTTTTTT,CATNLQGRRNTGELFF
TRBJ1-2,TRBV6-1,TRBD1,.,TGTGCCAGCACGGCCAGGACAGGCTATGGCTACACCTTC,CASTARTGYGYTF
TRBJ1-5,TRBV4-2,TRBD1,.,TGTGCCAGCAGCCAAGATTCCCCCGGGACAGGGGATCAGCCCCAGCATTTT,CASSQDSPGTGDQPQHF
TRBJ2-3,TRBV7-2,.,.,TGTGCCAGCAGCCAGCAGTTGGGGACGCAGTATTTT,CASSQQLGTQYF
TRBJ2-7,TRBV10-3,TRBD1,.,TGTGCCATCACCGGGGACAGTGCTTCCTACGAGCAGTACTTC,CAITGDSASYEQYF
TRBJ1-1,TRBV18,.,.,TGTGCCAGCTCACCGCTGACAGGGAACACTGAAGCTTTCTTT,CASSPLTGNTEAFF
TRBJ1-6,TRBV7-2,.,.,TGTGCCAGCAGCAACGGGGGGGTGGTCCTCCACTTT,CASSNGGVVLHF
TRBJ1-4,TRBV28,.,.,TGTGCCAGCAGTCTAGGGGGGAGTGGTGAAAAACTGTTTTTT,CASSLGGSGEKLFF
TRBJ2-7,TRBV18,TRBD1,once,TGTGCCAGCTCCCAGTGGACAGGGGATTTGGGCGAGCAGTACTTC,CASSQWTGDLGEQYF
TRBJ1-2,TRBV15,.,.,TGTGCCACCAGTGTAGGGGGATCTAACTATGGCTACACCTTC,CATSVGGSNYGYTF
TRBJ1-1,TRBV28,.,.,TGTGCCAGCAGTTTAAGTGCATACACTGAAGCTTTCTTT,CASSLSAYTEAFF